A single sample is the source of the 5 T cell receptor beta chains below, sequenced in a study of response to subunit inactivated influenza vaccine. TCRdb fed the RT-PCR reads into MiXCR, producing one record per CDR3 protein. Of about 310,000 distinct CDR3 sequences in the sample, 20% to 25% are singletons; the top ten hold about a tenth. The material was PBMCs from blood, obtained less than 22 months after vaccination. The receptors were sampled from a man between 50 and 75 years old who received an inactivated influenza vaccine.

The chain uses TRBV20-1 and TRBJ2-5; TRBD1 might be the D (5 bases). The CDR3 is made up of 13 amino acids. V lost 3 bases and J 2 bases, leaving 10 bases between the germline ends. The V gene's germline CDR1 is DFQATT and CDR2 SNEGSKA (reference sequence). Here the CDR3 DNA reads TGCAGTGCTAGCCTAGGGGTACAAGAGACCCAGTACTTC. This sequence encodes CSASLGVQETQYF.

The J gene is TRBJ1-1, the V gene TRBV6-1, with a weak D call TRBD1 (6 bases). CDR3 length equals 15 residues. V dropped 4 bases and J dropped 3 bases, with 15 bases sitting between them. Germline V gives CDR1 MNHNS, CDR2 SASEGT. The CDR3 here is CASSAQGSGDTEAFF. DNA for the CDR3: TGTGCCAGCAGTGCTCAAGGGTCAGGGGACACTGAAGCTTTCTTT.

Written as DNA, the CDR3 is TGCGCCAGCAGCTACGGACAGGCGACAGATACGCAGTATTTT. Translated, it gives CASSYGQATDTQYF. The V gene is TRBV5-1, the J gene TRBJ2-3; 7 nucleotides agree with TRBD1. J lost 3 bases, V lost 3 bases, and 4 bases had no gene match. This CDR3 has 14 residues. CDR1 SGHRS and CDR2 YFSETQ come from the germline V gene.

The V and J genes are TRBV6-5 and TRBJ1-3, with D unresolved. The germline V gene encodes CDR1 MNHEY and CDR2 SVGAGI. The V end lost 0 bases, the J end lost 0 bases, and 12 bases lay between the germline ends. The CDR3 length is 17 residues. The CDR3 DNA follows: TGTGCCAGCAGTTACTCGCGGGCCGGGATCTCTGGAAACACCATATATTTT. Its translation is CASSYSRAGISGNTIYF.

The V and J genes are TRBV9 and TRBJ1-2, with D uncertain. V was cut by 3 bases and J by 4 bases, with 19 bases left in between. There are 16 residues in the CDR3. The germline V gene encodes CDR1 SGDLS and CDR2 YYNGEE. For the CDR3, the DNA is TGTGCCAGCAGCGCCCCAAAACACCCCACCCCCTATGGCTACACCTTC. It translates to CASSAPKHPTPYGYTF. Full variable domain (remainder filled in from reference TRBV9 and TRBJ1-2): DSGVTQTPKHLITATGQRVTLRCSPRSGDLSVYWYQQSLDQGLQFLIQYYNGEERAKGNILERFSAQQFPDLHSELNLSSLELGDSALYFCASSAPKHPTPYGYTFGSGTRLTVV.